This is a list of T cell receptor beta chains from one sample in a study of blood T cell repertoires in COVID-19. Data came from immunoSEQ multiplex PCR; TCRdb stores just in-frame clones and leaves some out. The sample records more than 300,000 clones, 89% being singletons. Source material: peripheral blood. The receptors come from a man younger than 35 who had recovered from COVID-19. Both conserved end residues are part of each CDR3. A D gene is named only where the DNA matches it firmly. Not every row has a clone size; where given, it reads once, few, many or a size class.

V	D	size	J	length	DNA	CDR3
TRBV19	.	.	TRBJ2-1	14	TGTGCCAGTAATTCCAAACCGGAGGACAATGAGCAGTTCTTC	CASNSKPEDNEQFF
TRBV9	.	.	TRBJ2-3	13	TGTGCCAGCAGCGTAGACGGGAAGGATACGCAGTATTTT	CASSVDGKDTQYF
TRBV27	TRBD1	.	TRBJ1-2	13	TGTGCCAGCAGTCCAACAGGGGACTATGGCTACACCTTC	CASSPTGDYGYTF
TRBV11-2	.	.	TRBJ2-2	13	TGTGCCAGCAGCGCTCAGGGGACCGGGGAGCTGTTTTTT	CASSAQGTGELFF
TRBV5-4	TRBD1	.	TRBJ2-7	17	TGTGCCAGCAGCTTGGCCCCCCAGGGGGCGAAGCCCTACGAGCAGTACTTC	CASSLAPQGAKPYEQYF
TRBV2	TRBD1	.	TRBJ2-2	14	TGTGCCAGCAGGGACAGGGTCAGCACCGGGGAGCTGTTTTTT	CASRDRVSTGELFF
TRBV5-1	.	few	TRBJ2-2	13	TGCGCCAGCAGCTTGGTCGACACCGGGGAGCTGTTTTTT	CASSLVDTGELFF
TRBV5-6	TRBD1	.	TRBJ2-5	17	TGTGCCAGCAGCTTTTGGACAGGGGTTACCCGGGGAGGGACCCAGTACTTC	CASSFWTGVTRGGTQYF
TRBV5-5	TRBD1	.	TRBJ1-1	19	TGTGCCAGCAGCTTTCACCCCGGGACAGGGGTGAATGGCGGCACTGAAGCTTTCTTT	CASSFHPGTGVNGGTEAFF
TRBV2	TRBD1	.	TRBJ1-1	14	TGTGCCAGCAGTCTGGACAGGGGAAGCACTGAAGCTTTCTTT	CASSLDRGSTEAFF
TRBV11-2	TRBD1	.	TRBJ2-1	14	TGTGCCAGCAGCTTCCAGGGGGCCTACAATGAGCAGTTCTTC	CASSFQGAYNEQFF
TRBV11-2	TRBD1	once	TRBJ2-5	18	TGTGCCAGCAGCTTAGATGTGGGGCAGGGGGCGAGCCAAGAGACCCAGTACTTC	CASSLDVGQGASQETQYF
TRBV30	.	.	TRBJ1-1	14	TGTGCCTGGAGTGTACAGTTACCTGGCACTGAAGCTTTCTTT	CAWSVQLPGTEAFF
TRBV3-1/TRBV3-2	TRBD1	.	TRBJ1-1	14	TGTGCCAGCAGCCAACTACAGGGGGGGACTGAAGCTTTCTTT	CASSQLQGGTEAFF
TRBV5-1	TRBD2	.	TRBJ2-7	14	TGCGCCAGCTCCGGGACTAGCGCAACCTACGAGCAGTACTTC	CASSGTSATYEQYF
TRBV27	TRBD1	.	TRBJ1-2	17	TGTGCCAGCAGTTTATTCGCTGGAGGGACAGAGCCCTATGGCTACACCTTC	CASSLFAGGTEPYGYTF